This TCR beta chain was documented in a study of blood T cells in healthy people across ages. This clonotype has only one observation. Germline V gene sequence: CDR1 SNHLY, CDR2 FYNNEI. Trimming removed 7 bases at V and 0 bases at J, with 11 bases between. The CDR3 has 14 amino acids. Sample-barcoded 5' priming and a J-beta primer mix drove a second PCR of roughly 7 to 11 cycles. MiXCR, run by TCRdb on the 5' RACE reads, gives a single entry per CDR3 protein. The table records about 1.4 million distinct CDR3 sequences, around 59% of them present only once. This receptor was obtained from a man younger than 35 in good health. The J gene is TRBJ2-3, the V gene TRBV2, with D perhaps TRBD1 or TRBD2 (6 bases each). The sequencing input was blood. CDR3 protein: CASKGGVSTDTQYF. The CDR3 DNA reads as TGTGCCAGCAAGGGGGGTGTGAGCACAGATACGCAGTATTTT.